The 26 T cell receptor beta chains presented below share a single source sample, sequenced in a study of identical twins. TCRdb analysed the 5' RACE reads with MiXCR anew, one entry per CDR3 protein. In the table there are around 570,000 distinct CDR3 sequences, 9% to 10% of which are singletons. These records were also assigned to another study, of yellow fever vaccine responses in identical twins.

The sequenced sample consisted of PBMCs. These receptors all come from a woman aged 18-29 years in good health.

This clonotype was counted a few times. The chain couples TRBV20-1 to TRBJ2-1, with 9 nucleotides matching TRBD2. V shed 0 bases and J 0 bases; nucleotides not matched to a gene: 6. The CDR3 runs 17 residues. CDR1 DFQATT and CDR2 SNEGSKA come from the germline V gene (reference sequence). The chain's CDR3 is CSARDMSGGSSYNEQFF. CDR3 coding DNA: TGCAGTGCTAGAGATATGAGCGGGGGGAGCTCCTACAATGAGCAGTTCTTC.

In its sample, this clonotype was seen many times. CDR3 sequence: CASSHRQGISSYNEQFF. CDR3 bases: TGCGCCAGCAGCCATCGACAGGGGATTAGCTCCTACAATGAGCAGTTCTTC. The chain carries TRBV4-3 and TRBJ2-1; 8 nucleotides align to TRBD1. The CDR3 is 17 residues long. CDR1 LGHNA and CDR2 YSLEER come from the germline V gene. J was trimmed by 0 bases and V by 3 bases; bases with no gene match: 7.

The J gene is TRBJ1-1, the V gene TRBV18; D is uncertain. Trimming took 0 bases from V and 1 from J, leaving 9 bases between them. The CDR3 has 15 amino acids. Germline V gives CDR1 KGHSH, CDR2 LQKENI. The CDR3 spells CASSPPVRSNTEAFF. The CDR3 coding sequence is TGTGCCAGCTCACCACCTGTTAGATCGAACACTGAAGCTTTCTTT.

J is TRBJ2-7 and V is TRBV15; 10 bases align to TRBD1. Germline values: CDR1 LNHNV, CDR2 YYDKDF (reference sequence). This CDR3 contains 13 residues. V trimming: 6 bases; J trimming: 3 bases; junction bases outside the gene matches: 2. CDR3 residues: CATRGTGDYEQYF. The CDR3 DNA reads TGTGCCACCAGAGGGACAGGGGACTACGAGCAGTACTTC.

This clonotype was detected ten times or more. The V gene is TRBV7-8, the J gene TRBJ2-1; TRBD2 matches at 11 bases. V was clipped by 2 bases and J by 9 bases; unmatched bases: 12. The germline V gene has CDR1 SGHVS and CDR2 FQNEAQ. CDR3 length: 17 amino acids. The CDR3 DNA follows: TGTGCCAGCAGCTTATACCCCCCACTAGCGGGAGTAGGTGAGCAGTTCTTC. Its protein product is CASSLYPPLAGVGEQFF.

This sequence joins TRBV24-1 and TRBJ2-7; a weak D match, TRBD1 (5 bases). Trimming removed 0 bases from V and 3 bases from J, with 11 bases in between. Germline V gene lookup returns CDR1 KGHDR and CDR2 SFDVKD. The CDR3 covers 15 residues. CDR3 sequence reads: CATSDLRGALYEQYF. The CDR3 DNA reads TGTGCCACCAGTGATTTGAGGGGCGCCCTCTACGAGCAGTACTTC.

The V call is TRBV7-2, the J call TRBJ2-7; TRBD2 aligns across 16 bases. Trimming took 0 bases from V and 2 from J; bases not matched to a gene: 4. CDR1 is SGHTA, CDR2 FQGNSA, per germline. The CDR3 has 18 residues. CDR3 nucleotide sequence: TGTGCCAGCAGCTTAGCGGGGACTAGCGGGGGGGCCCCCTACGAGCAGTACTTC. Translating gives CASSLAGTSGGAPYEQYF. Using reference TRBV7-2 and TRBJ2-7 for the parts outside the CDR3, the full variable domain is GAGVSQSPSNKVTEKGKDVELRCDPISGHTALYWYRQSLGQGLEFLIYFQGNSAPDKSGLPSDRFSAERTGGSVSTLTIQRTQQEDSAVYLCASSLAGTSGGAPYEQYFGPGTRLTVT.

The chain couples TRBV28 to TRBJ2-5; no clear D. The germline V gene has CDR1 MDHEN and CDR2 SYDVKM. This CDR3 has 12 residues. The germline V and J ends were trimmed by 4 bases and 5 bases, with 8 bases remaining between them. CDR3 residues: CASSWDSETQYF. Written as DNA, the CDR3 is TGTGCCAGCAGTTGGGATTCGGAGACCCAGTACTTC.

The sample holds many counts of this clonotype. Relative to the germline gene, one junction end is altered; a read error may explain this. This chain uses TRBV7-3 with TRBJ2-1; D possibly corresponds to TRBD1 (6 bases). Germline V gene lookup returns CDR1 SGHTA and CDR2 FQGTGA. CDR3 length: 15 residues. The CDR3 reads CASSLRGSSYNEQFF. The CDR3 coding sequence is TGTGCCAGCAGTTTAAGGGGGAGTTCCTACAATGAGCAGTTCTTC.

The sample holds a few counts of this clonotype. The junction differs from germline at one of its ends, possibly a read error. The DNA for the CDR3 is TGTGCCAGCAGAGCCCGAGGCTCGACAGGGTCAACCTTC. It encodes CASRARGSTGSTF. The genes are TRBV28 and TRBJ2-7, with 7 bases lining up with TRBD1. In germline, CDR1 is MDHEN, CDR2 SYDVKM. This CDR3 comprises 13 residues.

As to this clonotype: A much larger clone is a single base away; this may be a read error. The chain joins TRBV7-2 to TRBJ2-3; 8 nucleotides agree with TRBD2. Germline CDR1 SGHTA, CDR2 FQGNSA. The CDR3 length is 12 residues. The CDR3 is CASGLSGSVPYF. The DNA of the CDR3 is TGTGCCAGCGGCTTGAGCGGGAGCGTACCGTATTTT. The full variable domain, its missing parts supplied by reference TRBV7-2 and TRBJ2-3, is GAGVSQSPSNKVTEKGKDVELRCDPISGHTALYWYRQSLGQGLEFLIYFQGNSAPDKSGLPSDRFSAERTGGSVSTLTIQRTQQEDSAVYLCASGLSGSVPYFGPGTRLTVL.

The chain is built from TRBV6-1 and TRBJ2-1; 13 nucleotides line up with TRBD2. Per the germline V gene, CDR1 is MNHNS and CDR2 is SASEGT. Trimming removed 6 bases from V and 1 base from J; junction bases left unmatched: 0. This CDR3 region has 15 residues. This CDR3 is CASRTSGGSYNEQFF. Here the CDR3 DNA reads TGTGCCAGCAGGACTAGCGGGGGGTCCTACAATGAGCAGTTCTTC.

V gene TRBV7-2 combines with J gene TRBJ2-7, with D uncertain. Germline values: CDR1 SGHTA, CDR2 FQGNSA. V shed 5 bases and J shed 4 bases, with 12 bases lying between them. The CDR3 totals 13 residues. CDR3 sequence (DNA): TGTGCCAGCAGCAACACCCGGCTATACGAGCAGTACTTC. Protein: CASSNTRLYEQYF. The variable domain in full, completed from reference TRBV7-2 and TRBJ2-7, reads GAGVSQSPSNKVTEKGKDVELRCDPISGHTALYWYRQSLGQGLEFLIYFQGNSAPDKSGLPSDRFSAERTGGSVSTLTIQRTQQEDSAVYLCASSNTRLYEQYFGPGTRLTVT.

The DNA for the CDR3 is TGTGCCATCAGTGACCGGACAGGGGGCGGAATAGCTGGGGAGCAGTACTTC. It is translated as CAISDRTGGGIAGEQYF. The chain couples TRBV10-3 to TRBJ2-7, with 11 positions matching TRBD1. Per the germline V gene, CDR1 is ENHRY and CDR2 is SYGVKD. CDR3 length: 17 residues. Losses at the gene ends were 3 bases for V and 7 bases for J; bases not matched to a gene: 14.

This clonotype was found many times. The CDR3 here is CASSARTGEYSPLHF. In nucleotides, the CDR3 is TGCGCCAGCAGCGCTAGGACAGGGGAATATTCACCCCTCCACTTT. The genes are TRBV5-1 and TRBJ1-6; 9 nucleotides line up with TRBD1. CDR1 is SGHRS and CDR2 is YFSETQ in the germline V gene. The CDR3 consists of 15 residues. With 4 bases clipped from V and 8 bases from J, the junction kept 7 bases outside the gene matches.

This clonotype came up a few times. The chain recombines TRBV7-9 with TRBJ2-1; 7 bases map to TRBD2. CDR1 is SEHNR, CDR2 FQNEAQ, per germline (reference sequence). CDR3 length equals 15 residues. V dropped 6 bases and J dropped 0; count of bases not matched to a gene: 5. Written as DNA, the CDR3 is TGTGCCAGCAGTCAGGCGGGAGTCTCCTACAATGAGCAGTTCTTC. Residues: CASSQAGVSYNEQFF. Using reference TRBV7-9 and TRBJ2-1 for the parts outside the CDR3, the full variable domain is DTGVSQNPRHKITKRGQNVTFRCDPISEHNRLYWYRQTLGQGPEFLTYFQNEAQLEKSRLLSDRFSAERPKGSFSTLEIQRTEQGDSAMYLCASSQAGVSYNEQFFGPGTRLTVL.

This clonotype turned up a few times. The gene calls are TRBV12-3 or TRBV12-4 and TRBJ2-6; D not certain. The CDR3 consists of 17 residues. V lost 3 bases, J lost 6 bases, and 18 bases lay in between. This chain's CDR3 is CASSFARKTLVANVLTF. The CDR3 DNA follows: TGTGCCAGCAGTTTTGCAAGAAAAACCTTGGTGGCCAACGTCCTGACTTTC.

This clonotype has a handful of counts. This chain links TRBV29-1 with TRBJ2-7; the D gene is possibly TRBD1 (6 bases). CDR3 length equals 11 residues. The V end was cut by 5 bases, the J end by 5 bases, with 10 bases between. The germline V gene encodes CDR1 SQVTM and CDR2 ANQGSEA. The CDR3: CSVQQGHEQYF. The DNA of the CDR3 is TGCAGCGTTCAACAGGGCCACGAGCAGTACTTC.

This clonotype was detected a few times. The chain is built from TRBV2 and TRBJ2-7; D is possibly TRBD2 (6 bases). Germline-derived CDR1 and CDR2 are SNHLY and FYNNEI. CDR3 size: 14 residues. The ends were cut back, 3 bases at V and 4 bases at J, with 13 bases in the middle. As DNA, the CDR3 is TGTGCCAGCAGTGAGACCAATGCGGGGTACGAGCAGTACTTC. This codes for CASSETNAGYEQYF.

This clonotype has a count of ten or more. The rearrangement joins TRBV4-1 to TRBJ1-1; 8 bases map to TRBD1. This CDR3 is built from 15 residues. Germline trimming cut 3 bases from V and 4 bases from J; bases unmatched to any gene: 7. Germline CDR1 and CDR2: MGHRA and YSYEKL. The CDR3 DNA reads TGCGCCAGCAGCCAGGATGGACAGGGTAGCACTGAAGCTTTCTTT. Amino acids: CASSQDGQGSTEAFF.

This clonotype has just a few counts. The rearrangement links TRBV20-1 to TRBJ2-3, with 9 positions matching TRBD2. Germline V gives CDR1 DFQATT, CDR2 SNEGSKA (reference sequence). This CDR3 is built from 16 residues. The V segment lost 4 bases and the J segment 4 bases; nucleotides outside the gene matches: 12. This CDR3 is CSATLLAGGPADTQYF. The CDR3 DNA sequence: TGCAGTGCTACCCTCCTGGCGGGAGGGCCGGCAGATACGCAGTATTTT.

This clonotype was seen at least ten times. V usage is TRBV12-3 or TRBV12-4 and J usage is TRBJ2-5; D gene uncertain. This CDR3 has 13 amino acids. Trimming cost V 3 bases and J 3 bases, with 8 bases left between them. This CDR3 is CASSFDLEETQYF. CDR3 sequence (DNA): TGTGCCAGCAGTTTCGACTTAGAAGAGACCCAGTACTTC.

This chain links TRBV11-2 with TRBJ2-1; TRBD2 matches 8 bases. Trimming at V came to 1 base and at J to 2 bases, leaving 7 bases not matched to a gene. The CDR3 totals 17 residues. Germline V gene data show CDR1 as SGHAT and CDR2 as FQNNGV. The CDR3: CASSLAAGDSAYNEQFF. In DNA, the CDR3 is TGTGCCAGCAGCTTAGCAGCGGGAGACTCAGCCTACAATGAGCAGTTCTTC.

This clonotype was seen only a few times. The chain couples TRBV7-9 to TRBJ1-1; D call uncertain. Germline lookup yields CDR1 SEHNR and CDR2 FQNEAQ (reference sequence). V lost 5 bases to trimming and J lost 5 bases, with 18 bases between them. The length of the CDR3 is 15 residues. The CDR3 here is CASSPAFGMETEAFF. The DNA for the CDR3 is TGTGCCAGCAGCCCGGCCTTCGGAATGGAGACTGAAGCTTTCTTT.

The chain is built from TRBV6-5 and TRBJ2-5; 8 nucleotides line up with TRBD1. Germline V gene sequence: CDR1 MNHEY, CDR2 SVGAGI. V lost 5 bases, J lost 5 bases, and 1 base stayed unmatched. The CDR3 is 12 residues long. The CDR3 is CASSGQGETQYF. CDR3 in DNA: TGTGCCAGCAGTGGACAGGGCGAGACCCAGTACTTC.

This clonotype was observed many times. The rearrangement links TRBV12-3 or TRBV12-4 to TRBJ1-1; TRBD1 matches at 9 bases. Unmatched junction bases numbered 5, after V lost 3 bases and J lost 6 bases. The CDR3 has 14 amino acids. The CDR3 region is CASSLDRGVPEAFF. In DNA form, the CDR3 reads TGTGCCAGCAGTTTGGACAGGGGAGTCCCTGAAGCTTTCTTT.